The next 14 T cell receptor beta chains were all read from a single sample in a study of CD8 T cells in ankylosing spondylitis. TCRdb processed the 5' RACE reads anew with MiXCR; each CDR3 protein has one entry. The data contain about 220,000 distinct CDR3 sequences, roughly 24% of them singletons. Sequenced: blood, either unsorted or a sorted T cell fraction (not recorded which). The receptors come from a male donor with ankylosing spondylitis or in good health (not recorded which).

At least ten counts were recorded for this clonotype. The V gene is TRBV6-8, the J gene TRBJ2-1; 8 positions match TRBD2. The germline CDR1 and CDR2 sequences are MNHGY and SAAAGT. V was pared by 8 bases and J by 7 bases, with 16 bases of the junction left unmatched. CDR3 length: 16 residues. CDR3 sequence: CASPKEAGGPLNEQFF. In DNA, the CDR3 is TGTGCCAGCCCTAAGGAGGCGGGAGGCCCTCTAAATGAGCAGTTCTTC.

V gene TRBV12-3 or TRBV12-4 combines with J gene TRBJ2-3, with a possible D match to TRBD2 (6 bases). V was clipped by 2 bases and J by 3 bases, with 15 bases between them. The CDR3 has 16 amino acids. The CDR3 nucleotides read TGTGCCAGCAGTTTACGTCTGGGGGGAAGGACAGATACGCAGTATTTT. Translation gives CASSLRLGGRTDTQYF.

The rearrangement links TRBV29-1 to TRBJ2-4, with D perhaps matching TRBD1 (5 bases). V lost 7 bases, J lost 2 bases, and 6 bases lay in between. The germline gives CDR1 SQVTM, CDR2 ANQGSEA. The CDR3 has 11 amino acids. CDR3 sequence reads: CSADTKNIQYF. CDR3 coding DNA: TGCAGCGCGGACACCAAAAACATTCAGTACTTC.

V usage is TRBV6-5 and J usage is TRBJ1-6; weak D call: TRBD1 (6 bases). CDR3 size: 16 residues. CDR1 and CDR2 from the germline V gene are MNHEY and SVGAGI. Trimming stripped 2 bases from V and 10 bases from J, with 18 bases between. CDR3 coding DNA: TGTGCCAGCAGTTACAGTGGAGGGGGACAAGGATCACCCCTCCACTTT. This codes for CASSYSGGGQGSPLHF.

The chain uses TRBV5-1 and TRBJ2-5, with a tentative D call TRBD2 (5 bases). With 1 base removed from V and 4 bases from J, the gap between germline ends came to 14 bases. Germline V lookup: CDR1 SGHRS, CDR2 YFSETQ. The CDR3 runs to 15 residues. The CDR3, as DNA: TGCGCCAGCAGCTTGAATGTGGGAGTTGTAGAGACCCAGTACTTC. Translating gives CASSLNVGVVETQYF.

The CDR3 DNA reads TGTGCCAGCAGTCCTAGGCTTCACACCGGGGAGCTGTTTTTT. This codes for CASSPRLHTGELFF. The chain links TRBV6-2 or TRBV6-3 to TRBJ2-2; no clear D gene. CDR1 MNHEY and CDR2 SVGEGT come from the germline V gene. Trimming removed 5 bases at V and 3 bases at J, with 10 bases between. The CDR3 spans 14 residues.

This chain uses TRBV6-5 with TRBJ2-6; 7 bases are a match to TRBD1. The CDR3 is 17 amino acids. The ends lost 5 bases at V and 0 bases at J; junction bases unmatched: 7. Germline CDR1 and CDR2: MNHEY and SVGAGI. CDR3 nucleotide sequence: TGTGCCAGCAGTCACAGACAGGGAAACTCTGGGGCCAACGTCCTGACTTTC. Translation gives CASSHRQGNSGANVLTF.

This clonotype was counted many times. The J gene is TRBJ2-2, the V gene TRBV4-2, with D perhaps TRBD2 (6 bases). Deletions cut 10 bases from V and 6 bases from J, with 30 bases between. The CDR3 is 18 amino acids. CDR1 is LGHNA and CDR2 is YNFKEQ in the germline V gene. The CDR3 DNA follows: TGTGCCACAACTACCCCAAGCGGAGGAGGGAGATCTGCCGGGGAGCTGTTTTTT. Protein product: CATTTPSGGGRSAGELFF.

This clonotype has just a few counts. The chain recombines TRBV30 with TRBJ1-5; possibly TRBD1 for D (6 bases). Trimming cost V 1 base and J 3 bases, with 7 bases left between them. The CDR3 covers 13 residues. The germline CDR1 and CDR2 sequences are GTSNPN and SVGIG (reference sequence). CDR3 protein: CAWSGTDNQPQHF. The CDR3 DNA follows: TGTGCCTGGAGTGGGACAGACAATCAGCCCCAGCATTTT.

The chain carries TRBV20-1 and TRBJ2-1, with D possibly matching TRBD2 (7 bases). Between the trimmed V and J ends, which lost 6 bases and 5 bases, there was a span of 23 bases. Germline values: CDR1 DFQATT, CDR2 SNEGSKA (reference sequence). CDR3 length: 16 residues. The CDR3 DNA reads TGCAGTGCATCGGGGGGCCTGAGGAGCCAAGACAATGAGCAGTTCTTC. Its protein product is CSASGGLRSQDNEQFF.

This clonotype was counted ten times or more. This chain uses TRBV5-4 with TRBJ2-6, with 8 bases lining up with TRBD1. The V gene end was trimmed by 0 bases and the J gene end by 0 bases; junction bases not matched to a gene: 2. The CDR3 loop spans 17 amino acids. From germline, CDR1 is SGHNT and CDR2 YYREEE (reference sequence). CDR3 coding DNA: TGTGCCAGCAGCTTGGCTACAGGGGGCTCTGGGGCCAACGTCCTGACTTTC. This translates into CASSLATGGSGANVLTF. Based on the CDR3 plus reference TRBV5-4 and TRBJ2-6, the full variable domain is ETGVTQSPTHLIKTRGQQVTLRCSSQSGHNTVSWYQQALGQGPQFIFQYYREEENGRGNFPPRFSGLQFPNYSSELNVNALELDDSALYLCASSLATGGSGANVLTFGAGSRLTVL.

The rearrangement links TRBV20-1 to TRBJ2-1, with D perhaps assigned TRBD1 or TRBD2 (6 bases each). V dropped 3 bases and J dropped 3 bases, with 15 bases sitting between them. This CDR3 contains 15 residues. Germline V CDR1 and CDR2: DFQATT, SNEGSKA (reference sequence). The CDR3 loop reads CSASRGRTIYNEQFF. CDR3 in DNA: TGCAGTGCTAGTAGGGGGAGGACCATCTACAATGAGCAGTTCTTC.

This clonotype was detected ten times or more. The chain is built from TRBV20-1 and TRBJ1-6; 9 nucleotides line up with TRBD1. The junction had 5 bases not matched to a gene; V was cut back by 0 bases and J by 8 bases. Germline loops: CDR1 DFQATT, CDR2 SNEGSKA (reference sequence). The CDR3 contains 15 residues. The CDR3 protein is CSARDWRTGDSPLHF. CDR3 DNA: TGCAGTGCTAGAGATTGGCGGACAGGGGATTCACCCCTCCACTTT.

A word on this clonotype: A read error is possible here, since a much larger clone lies one base away. The chain couples TRBV12-3 or TRBV12-4 to TRBJ2-3; D is uncertain. V was cut by 3 bases and J by 4 bases, with 2 bases left in between. This CDR3 spans 11 amino acids. CDR3 nucleotide sequence: TGTGCCAGCAGTTTTTCAGATACGCAGTATTTT. Protein sequence: CASSFSDTQYF.